The present T cell receptor (beta chain) was sequenced within a study of T-cell reconstitution after alpha-beta-depleted transplantation in children. This clonotype showed up just a few times. The antigen remains unidentified. Study-wide results and caveats: Reported findings indicate that, about two months after transplant, alpha-beta T cells came from several hundred expanded clones, which were derived from non-depleted graft cells. T-cell numbers and diversity, one year after transplant, stemmed largely from T cells that were newly produced.

Using unique molecular identifiers, the investigators prepared the TCRbeta library. TCRdb re-called the PCR reads with MiXCR, one entry per CDR3 protein. The table records about 980,000 distinct CDR3 sequences, roughly 29% of them present only once. The sequence came from a boy younger than two who had a stem cell transplant for SCID, so the T cells may come from the graft donor. The specimen comprised PBMCs, mostly from graft donor cells, sampled 360 days after TCRalphabeta/CD19-depleted stem cell transplant.

The CDR3 protein is CAWSGRVLKAFF. The CDR3, as DNA: TGTGCCTGGAGTGGACGGGTGCTGAAAGCTTTCTTT. V is TRBV30 and J is TRBJ1-1; D unresolved. V was cut by 1 base and J by 9 bases, with 12 bases left in between. CDR3 length: 12 amino acids. Germline V gene sequence: CDR1 GTSNPN, CDR2 SVGIG (reference sequence).